The clone carrying this T cell receptor beta chain turned up a few times. The antigen is not known. Making TCR cDNA involved 5'RACE template switching, which added UMIs and a universal primer site. TCRdb fed the 5' RACE reads into MiXCR, producing one record per CDR3 protein. The repertoire includes about 350,000 distinct CDR3 sequences, roughly 8.3% of them detected once, and about 16% sits in the top ten. This sample is part of a study of T cells after yellow fever vaccination. Broader study findings: Among primary-vaccination clones, most reappeared after the booster, at 95% to 96% for CD4 and roughly 90% for CD8.

The material was PBMCs, obtained about 41 days after the first yellow fever vaccination. The sequence came from a man aged 18-30 years who received the YFV17D yellow fever vaccine.

The CDR3 here is CSARQGVDEKLFF. The CDR3 DNA reads TGCAGTGCTAGGCAGGGGGTGGATGAAAAACTGTTTTTT. The J gene is TRBJ1-4, the V gene TRBV20-1; 7 bases map to TRBD1. Germline V gene sequence: CDR1 DFQATT, CDR2 SNEGSKA (reference sequence). Trimming cost V 3 bases and J 6 bases; bases outside gene matches: 4. This CDR3 region has 13 residues.